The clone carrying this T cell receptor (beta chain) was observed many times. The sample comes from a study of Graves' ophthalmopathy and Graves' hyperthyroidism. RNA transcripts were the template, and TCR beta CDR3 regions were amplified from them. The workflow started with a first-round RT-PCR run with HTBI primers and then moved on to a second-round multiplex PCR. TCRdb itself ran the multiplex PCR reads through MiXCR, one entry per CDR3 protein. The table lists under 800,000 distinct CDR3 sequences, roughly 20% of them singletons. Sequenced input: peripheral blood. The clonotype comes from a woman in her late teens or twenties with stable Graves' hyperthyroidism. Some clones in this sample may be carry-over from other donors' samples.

CDR3 residues: CASNDPGQGSGAGQPQHF. The CDR3 coding sequence is TGTGCCAGCAATGATCCGGGACAGGGAAGTGGCGCAGGCCAGCCCCAGCATTTT. J is TRBJ1-5 and V is TRBV6-1; 9 positions match TRBD1. The CDR3 is made up of 18 amino acids. With 7 bases clipped from V and 7 bases from J, the junction kept 20 bases outside the gene matches. Germline V CDR1 and CDR2: MNHNS, SASEGT.